This entry concerns a single T cell receptor (beta chain). Its antigen is still unknown. Profiling relied on immunoSEQ multiplex PCR, and the TCRdb table lists in-frame clones only, not all of them. The sample yields some 63,000 clones, about 90% seen once. The entry originates in a study of OX40 agonist ivuxolimab in advanced cancers. Study at large: Given to patients was ivuxolimab, an agonistic anti-OX40 (CD134) antibody. From roughly 20 to 85 years was the age range, with a mean of around 56 years, and 65% to 90% were male. The study's findings and limits: CD8+ T cells showed, on average, more clonal expansion than CD4+ cells.

Trimming shortened V by 4 bases and J by 10 bases, and 15 bases separated the two germline ends. There are 14 residues in the CDR3. The germline gives CDR1 SGDLS, CDR2 YYNGEE. Any history of autoimmune disease or systemic immunosuppression disqualified patients. This receptor was taken from an adult with an advanced solid tumor such as melanoma, head and neck, liver or kidney cancer. This chain links TRBV9 with TRBJ1-6; D possibly corresponds to TRBD1 (6 bases). The sequenced sample was CD4+ or CD8+ T cells sorted from blood, obtained in a trial of the OX40 agonist ivuxolimab. The CDR3, as DNA: TGTGCCAGCAGCCCCCGGGGGGGGCAATCACCCCTCCACTTT. It yields the protein CASSPRGGQSPLHF.